Listed here are 15 T cell receptor beta chains from one sample, sequenced in a study of blood T cell repertoires in COVID-19 (dated by TCRdb to 2020 to 2021). The method was the immunoSEQ multiplex PCR assay. TCRdb took this table from immuneACCESS and kept in-frame rearrangements with V and J called. Such tables lack part of the clones; where checked against another copy, unresolved V genes explain under half of the gap, and the rest is unexplained. The sample table contains roughly 230,000 clones; only one count was recorded for roughly 84% of them. Jointly, the top ten make up less than 8% of the sample. What was sequenced was peripheral blood. The source of these receptors is a woman in her forties or fifties with acute or convalescent COVID-19.

The chain uses TRBV30 and TRBJ2-2; 10 positions agree with TRBD1. Germline V CDR1 and CDR2: GTSNPN, SVGIG (reference sequence). Germline trimming cut 6 bases from V and 5 bases from J; bases unmatched to any gene: 9. This CDR3 is built from 15 residues. For the CDR3, the DNA is TGTGCCTGTATCCGGGACAGGGGAAATACCGGGGAGCTGTTTTTT. It encodes CACIRDRGNTGELFF. Together with reference TRBV30 and TRBJ2-2, the CDR3 gives the full variable domain: SQTIHQWPATLVQPVGSPLSLECTVEGTSNPNLYWYRQAAGRGLQLLFYSVGIGQISSEVPQNLSASRPQDRQFILSSKKLLLSDSGFYLCACIRDRGNTGELFFGEGSRLTVL.

This clone was counted a single time. The chain links TRBV4-2 to TRBJ2-7; a weak D match, TRBD2 (6 bases). Germline CDR1 and CDR2: LGHNA and YNFKEQ. CDR3 length: 16 amino acids. V lost 1 base to trimming and J lost 3 bases, with 16 bases between them. Here the CDR3 reads CASSQAIGTPHYEQYF. The CDR3 nucleotides are TGTGCCAGCAGCCAAGCCATAGGGACTCCCCACTACGAGCAGTACTTC.

This rearrangement joins TRBV6-1 to TRBJ2-7; D is uncertain. Germline-derived CDR1 and CDR2 are MNHNS and SASEGT. CDR3 size: 15 residues. Trimming took off 3 bases at V and 5 bases at J, with 17 bases between the two ends. The CDR3 bases are TGTGCCAGCAGTGATCTGGCTCATACTACCCACGAGCAGTACTTC. This translates into CASSDLAHTTHEQYF.

V and J are TRBV9 and TRBJ1-2, with a possible D match to TRBD1 (6 bases). With 0 bases removed from V and 8 bases from J, the gap between germline ends came to 14 bases. Germline-derived CDR1 and CDR2 are SGDLS and YYNGEE. CDR3 length: 14 residues. CDR3 DNA sequence: TGTGCCAGCAGCGTAGCTACCGGGGGGGCCGGCTACACCTTC. Its translation: CASSVATGGAGYTF.

The chain has TRBV19 and TRBJ1-5; 8 nucleotides match TRBD1. Germline CDR1 is LNHDA and CDR2 is SQIVND (reference sequence). V was clipped by 7 bases and J by 3 bases; unmatched bases: 8. The CDR3 runs to 15 residues. CDR3 amino acids: CASKDRGFDNQPQHF. Written as DNA, the CDR3 is TGTGCCAGTAAAGACAGGGGATTTGACAATCAGCCCCAGCATTTT. The full variable domain, rest sourced from reference TRBV19 and TRBJ1-5, is DGGITQSPKYLFRKEGQNVTLSCEQNLNHDAMYWYRQDPGQGLRLIYYSQIVNDFQKGDIAEGYSVSREKKESFPLTVTSAQKNPTAFYLCASKDRGFDNQPQHFGDGTRLSIL.

This clone was detected only a few times. V usage is TRBV2 and J usage is TRBJ1-2; weak D call: TRBD1 (6 bases). Trimming stripped 4 bases from V and 0 bases from J, with 12 bases between. The CDR3 is made up of 15 amino acids. The germline V gene has CDR1 SNHLY and CDR2 FYNNEI. This chain's CDR3 is CASSVVGTPNYGYTF. The CDR3, as DNA: TGTGCCAGCAGTGTTGTCGGGACACCTAACTATGGCTACACCTTC.

V is TRBV9 and J is TRBJ2-7; 7 positions agree with TRBD1. Germline V gives CDR1 SGDLS, CDR2 YYNGEE. The CDR3 is 14 residues long. V lost 3 bases, J lost 5 bases, and 8 bases stayed unmatched. CDR3 bases: TGTGCCAGCAGCGGTGACAGGGCCAGTAACGAGCAGTACTTC. It encodes CASSGDRASNEQYF.

The chain carries TRBV5-1 and TRBJ1-1; TRBD1 might be the D (6 bases). The CDR3 loop spans 14 amino acids. The germline CDR1 and CDR2 sequences are SGHRS and YFSETQ. The germline V and J ends were trimmed by 0 bases and 6 bases, with 12 bases remaining between them. The CDR3 DNA is TGCGCCAGCAGCTTGGGCAGGGGATATTCTGAAGCTTTCTTT. This gives the protein CASSLGRGYSEAFF.

In its sample, this clone was seen a few times. J is TRBJ1-3 and V is TRBV7-9; D remains ambiguous. Germline V lookup: CDR1 SEHNR, CDR2 FQNEAQ (reference sequence). The length of the CDR3 is 17 residues. Between the trimmed V and J ends, which lost 6 bases and 4 bases, there was a span of 22 bases. The CDR3 reads CASRATPRRSSGNTIYF. CDR3 nucleotides: TGTGCCAGCAGGGCTACACCCAGGCGTTCCTCCGGAAACACCATATATTTT.

This rearrangement joins TRBV15 to TRBJ2-2; D is ambiguous. CDR3 length: 16 amino acids. Between the trimmed V and J ends, which lost 0 bases and 3 bases, there was a span of 11 bases. The germline gives CDR1 LNHNV, CDR2 YYDKDF (reference sequence). The CDR3 spells CATSRDLGADTGELFF. For the CDR3, the DNA is TGTGCCACCAGCAGAGATCTGGGCGCCGACACCGGGGAGCTGTTTTTT.

CDR3 region: CAWRAGIVRGGLQETQYF. The CDR3 DNA follows: TGTGCCTGGAGAGCAGGGATCGTACGGGGGGGCCTCCAAGAGACCCAGTACTTC. The chain joins TRBV30 to TRBJ2-5; 8 bases are a match to TRBD2. Trimming removed 3 bases from V and 1 base from J; junction bases left unmatched: 16. This CDR3 is built from 18 residues. CDR1 is GTSNPN and CDR2 is SVGIG in the germline V gene (reference sequence).

This clone was seen a few times. The chain employs TRBV2 and TRBJ1-5; D is unresolved. Germline CDR1 SNHLY, CDR2 FYNNEI. Trimming cost V 5 bases and J 6 bases, with 14 bases left between them. There are 14 residues in the CDR3. The CDR3 sequence: CASSSGPRGQPQHF. The CDR3 DNA is TGTGCCAGCAGTTCCGGGCCTCGGGGTCAGCCCCAGCATTTT.

The chain employs TRBV7-9 and TRBJ1-1; D gene uncertain. The CDR3 spans 16 residues. Trimming shortened V by 3 bases and J by 6 bases, and 20 bases separated the two germline ends. The germline CDR1 and CDR2 sequences are SEHNR and FQNEAQ (reference sequence). This CDR3 reads CASSFTRPREFPEAFF. The CDR3 DNA sequence: TGTGCCAGCAGCTTCACGCGTCCCCGAGAATTCCCTGAAGCTTTCTTT.

The chain uses TRBV6-2 or TRBV6-3 and TRBJ1-2, with 11 bases identical to TRBD1. This CDR3 comprises 12 residues. From germline, CDR1 is MNHEY and CDR2 SVGEGT. V lost 5 bases and J lost 11; bases outside the gene matches: 4. CDR3 in DNA: TGTGCCAGCAGTGCGGGACAGGGGGGTTACACCTTC. It codes for CASSAGQGGYTF.

The chain recombines TRBV9 with TRBJ2-3, with 14 bases identical to TRBD2. V trimming: 2 bases; J trimming: 6 bases; junction bases outside the gene matches: 8. The CDR3 loop spans 17 amino acids. Germline V gene sequence: CDR1 SGDLS, CDR2 YYNGEE. The DNA for the CDR3 is TGTGCCAGCAGCGTCGGGACTAGCGGGAGTGCAGAGGATACGCAGTATTTT. As protein: CASSVGTSGSAEDTQYF.